The rows below give T cell receptor beta chains drawn from one sample of a study of TIL therapy for anti-PD-1-resistant metastatic lung cancer. Repertoires were generated with immunoSEQ multiplex PCR, while TCRdb's copy carries only in-frame clones and drops some. The sample has approximately 50,000 clones; around 80% are singletons. This sample comprised blood, obtained at baseline. These receptors were taken from a man in his 70s with non-small cell lung cancer. The CDR3 runs from the conserved cysteine through the conserved F or W.

>TRBJ2-3|TRBV5-4|15
CASSPGTRTADTQYF
>TRBJ2-7|TRBV30|16
CAWRPRGQRGDYEQYF
>TRBJ2-1|TRBV29-1|13
CSVSGVGSREQFF
>TRBJ2-7|TRBV5-1|13
CASSLQDSYEQYF
>TRBJ2-1|TRBV15|15
CATSRLWDRVDEQFF
>TRBJ2-1|TRBV5-1|14
CASSSDGTYNEQFF
>TRBJ1-2|TRBV6-5|14
CASSAQGSNYGYTF
>TRBJ2-7|TRBV21-1|15
CASSALRRGSYEQYF
>TRBJ2-2|TRBV19|13
CASSIGGTGELFF
>TRBJ2-2|TRBV7-8|14
CASSLTGKTGELFF
>TRBJ2-1|TRBV6-5|15
CASRPLAGMNNEQFF
>TRBJ1-2|TRBV14|17
CASSQVVGAGAFYGYTF
>TRBJ2-1|TRBV5-4|13
CASSPGPSSEQFF
>TRBJ2-1|TRBV7-2|16
CASSLESSGINNEQFF
>TRBJ2-7|TRBV6-5|13
CASSRTANYEQYF
>TRBJ2-2|TRBV14|18
CASGILNDGRGDTGELFF
>TRBJ2-3|TRBV5-1|15
CASRQYGSIEDTQYF
>TRBJ2-3|TRBV5-6|16
CASSLGWRRSTDTQYF
>TRBJ1-4|TRBV27|15
CASSLSWATNEKLFF
>TRBJ1-4|TRBV5-1|15
CASSSTQGMGEKLFF
>TRBJ1-1|TRBV6-5|14
CASAAGKRDTEAFF
>TRBJ2-1|TRBV19|15
CASTLTSGNYNEQFF
>TRBJ1-3|TRBV7-9|16
CASSLAQISGRDTIYF
>TRBJ2-4|TRBV4-2|17
CASSPATSGLAKNIQYF
>TRBJ1-5|TRBV5-8|15
CASSLMGQRNQPQHF
>TRBJ2-1|TRBV4-1|14
CASSQTDRYNEQFF
>TRBJ2-6|TRBV19|18
CASRNGRPFEFWANVLTF
>TRBJ2-5|TRBV5-1|17
CASSLQSSGRAGETQYF
>TRBJ2-4|TRBV7-9|16
CASSSLQGLAKNIQYF